The 26 T cell receptor beta chains given below trace back to one sample, sequenced in a study of blood T cell repertoires in COVID-19. Sequencing used immunoSEQ multiplex PCR; TCRdb keeps in-frame clones, though not all of them. There are approximately 280,000 clones in the sample; 70% to 90% occur only once, and roughly 2.1% lies in the top ten. Sequencing was carried out using peripheral blood. These receptors originate from a woman aged 25 to 39 who had recovered from COVID-19.

Only one count was recorded for this clone. The chain has TRBV3-1 (or the pseudogene TRBV3-2) and TRBJ2-5; D is undetermined. V lost 6 bases, J lost 7 bases, and 18 bases lay in between. Germline V lookup: CDR1 LGHDT, CDR2 YNNKEL (reference sequence). The CDR3 loop spans 14 amino acids. CDR3 sequence reads: CASSPNTGSGTQYF. CDR3 bases: TGTGCCAGCAGTCCCAACACCGGGTCTGGGACCCAGTACTTC.

V is TRBV12-3 or TRBV12-4 and J is TRBJ2-5; D remains unclear. CDR3 size: 13 residues. V shed 7 bases and J shed 2 bases, with 11 bases lying between them. In DNA, the CDR3 is TGTGCCAGCACGACGGAGAAACAAGAGACCCAGTACTTC. Amino acid sequence: CASTTEKQETQYF.

The chain recombines TRBV7-2 with TRBJ2-1; the match to TRBD2 covers 7 bases. The CDR3 runs 14 residues. Germline CDR1 and CDR2: SGHTA and FQGNSA. V shed 2 bases and J 4 bases; nucleotides not matched to a gene: 2. The CDR3 loop reads CASSLLAVYNEQFF. CDR3 DNA: TGTGCCAGCAGCTTACTAGCGGTTTACAATGAGCAGTTCTTC.

The CDR3 region is CASSDPSDRRSELAKNIQYF. CDR3 sequence (DNA): TGTGCCAGCAGTGATCCCTCGGACAGGAGGAGTGAGTTAGCCAAAAACATTCAGTACTTC. V is TRBV6-1 and J is TRBJ2-4; 7 nucleotides match TRBD1. The CDR3 spans 20 residues. Germline assignment: CDR1 MNHNS and CDR2 SASEGT. Germline trimming cut 3 bases from V and 0 bases from J; bases unmatched to any gene: 17.

The rearrangement joins TRBV7-2 to TRBJ2-5, with 7 bases identical to TRBD2. This CDR3 comprises 16 residues. Germline loops: CDR1 SGHTA, CDR2 FQGNSA. J gave up 2 bases and V 5 bases, and 11 bases lay outside the gene matches. The CDR3 coding sequence is TGTGCCAGCAGCCCCGGTGGAGGTAGCGGGCAAGAGACCCAGTACTTC. Translation gives CASSPGGGSGQETQYF.

The chain has TRBV28 and TRBJ2-2, with TRBD1 matching over 9 bases. CDR1 is MDHEN and CDR2 is SYDVKM in the germline V gene. The V segment lost 8 bases and the J segment 5 bases; nucleotides outside the gene matches: 12. This CDR3 contains 16 residues. The CDR3: CASHPHGTGMTGELFF. DNA of the CDR3: TGTGCCAGCCACCCTCACGGGACAGGGATGACCGGGGAGCTGTTTTTT.

This sequence joins TRBV7-2 and TRBJ2-7; TRBD2 matches at 11 bases. Germline CDR1 SGHTA, CDR2 FQGNSA. V lost 5 bases, J lost 3 bases, and 6 bases stayed unmatched. This CDR3 region has 15 residues. The CDR3 region has the DNA TGTGCCAGCAGCGAGAGTAGCGGGGGGGTCTACGAGCAGTACTTC. Its protein product is CASSESSGGVYEQYF.

The J gene is TRBJ2-1, the V gene TRBV25-1, with 13 bases lining up with TRBD2. The CDR3 is 16 amino acids. Germline V gene lookup returns CDR1 MGHDK and CDR2 SYGVNS. With V trimmed by 8 bases and J by 10 bases, 14 bases remained unmatched. CDR3 nucleotide sequence: TGTGCCAGCCGAGCCCCCGGGACTAGCGGGACTCTAGAGCAGTTCTTC. Its protein is CASRAPGTSGTLEQFF. The whole variable domain, remainder taken from reference TRBV25-1 and TRBJ2-1, is EADIYQTPRYLVIGTGKKITLECSQTMGHDKMYWYQQDPGMELHLIHYSYGVNSTEKGDLSSESTVSRIRTEHFPLTLESARPSHTSQYLCASRAPGTSGTLEQFFGPGTRLTVL.

The chain is built from TRBV7-2 and TRBJ1-1; 8 positions match TRBD1. The CDR3 covers 14 residues. CDR1 SGHTA and CDR2 FQGNSA come from the germline V gene. Unmatched junction bases numbered 6, after V lost 5 bases and J lost 4 bases. DNA of the CDR3: TGTGCCAGCAGCGGCCGACAGGGGTTCACTGAAGCTTTCTTT. As protein: CASSGRQGFTEAFF. Drawing the rest from reference TRBV7-2 and TRBJ1-1, the complete variable domain is GAGVSQSPSNKVTEKGKDVELRCDPISGHTALYWYRQSLGQGLEFLIYFQGNSAPDKSGLPSDRFSAERTGGSVSTLTIQRTQQEDSAVYLCASSGRQGFTEAFFGQGTRLTVV.

This rearrangement joins TRBV11-2 to TRBJ2-7, with TRBD1 matching over 9 bases. The CDR3 extends over 13 amino acids. Germline V gives CDR1 SGHAT, CDR2 FQNNGV. With 5 bases clipped from V and 3 bases from J, the junction kept 2 bases outside the gene matches. The CDR3 bases are TGTGCCAGCAGCCCGACAGGGGGCTACGAGCAGTACTTC. Protein sequence: CASSPTGGYEQYF.

CDR3 loop: CSASHAGGRFSYEQYF. In DNA, the CDR3 is TGCAGTGCTAGTCATGCCGGGGGGAGGTTTTCGTACGAGCAGTACTTC. The genes are TRBV20-1 and TRBJ2-7, with 7 positions matching TRBD2. The V segment lost 3 bases and the J segment 4 bases; nucleotides outside the gene matches: 15. The length of the CDR3 is 16 residues. Per germline, CDR1 DFQATT and CDR2 SNEGSKA (reference sequence).

The rearrangement joins TRBV6-5 to TRBJ1-4; no reliable D call. V was pared by 2 bases and J by 2 bases, with 9 bases between. The CDR3 is made up of 15 amino acids. Germline V gene sequence: CDR1 MNHEY, CDR2 SVGAGI. The CDR3 is CASSYTRETNEKLFF. The CDR3 coding sequence is TGTGCCAGCAGTTACACCCGGGAGACTAATGAAAAACTGTTTTTT.

The sample holds a few counts of this clone. V and J are TRBV9 and TRBJ2-1, with TRBD1 matching 7 bases. J lost 3 bases, V lost 2 bases, and 5 bases had no gene match. CDR3 length: 15 amino acids. CDR1 and CDR2 (germline): SGDLS, YYNGEE. The CDR3 DNA sequence: TGTGCCAGCAGCGTGGGGACAGTTCTCTACAATGAGCAGTTCTTC. Protein product: CASSVGTVLYNEQFF.

The genes are TRBV28 and TRBJ2-7, with a weak D call TRBD2 (6 bases). V dropped 6 bases and J dropped 4 bases, with 16 bases sitting between them. This CDR3 contains 14 residues. Germline V gene lookup returns CDR1 MDHEN and CDR2 SYDVKM. The CDR3 reads CASSIWAGQYEQYF. DNA for the CDR3: TGTGCCAGCAGCATCTGGGCGGGGCAGTACGAGCAGTACTTC.

This clone came up once. This chain joins TRBV5-4 and TRBJ2-5, with D maybe TRBD2 (5 bases). Deletions cut 4 bases from V and 1 base from J, with 14 bases between. The CDR3 extends over 15 amino acids. Germline V lookup: CDR1 SGHNT, CDR2 YYREEE (reference sequence). Written as DNA, the CDR3 is TGTGCCAGCAGCCCTAGCTACCAACTCCAAGAGACCCAGTACTTC. It encodes CASSPSYQLQETQYF. Variable domain in full (rest from reference TRBV5-4 and TRBJ2-5): ETGVTQSPTHLIKTRGQQVTLRCSSQSGHNTVSWYQQALGQGPQFIFQYYREEENGRGNFPPRFSGLQFPNYSSELNVNALELDDSALYLCASSPSYQLQETQYFGPGTRLLVL.

There are a few counts of this clone. This chain connects TRBV9 to TRBJ2-7; D is uncertain. V shed 0 bases and J shed 6 bases, with 16 bases lying between them. Germline CDR1 SGDLS, CDR2 YYNGEE. The CDR3 length is 15 residues. CDR3 loop: CASSVDLQTPIEQYF. The CDR3 region has the DNA TGTGCCAGCAGCGTAGACCTCCAGACACCCATCGAGCAGTACTTC.

V is TRBV15 and J is TRBJ2-7, with 7 bases matching TRBD2. Trimming cost V 0 bases and J 5 bases; bases outside gene matches: 13. The CDR3 runs to 17 residues. The germline gives CDR1 LNHNV, CDR2 YYDKDF (reference sequence). The CDR3 region has the DNA TGTGCCACCAGCAGAGAAAAAAGGACGGGAGGTAGGGACGAGCAGTACTTC. This encodes CATSREKRTGGRDEQYF.

The V call is TRBV28, the J call TRBJ1-2; 9 positions agree with TRBD1. V was pared by 4 bases and J by 9 bases, with 15 bases of the junction left unmatched. The CDR3 runs 16 residues. Germline V gene sequence: CDR1 MDHEN, CDR2 SYDVKM. CDR3 residues: CASSSLTGTGYSSYTF. CDR3 nucleotide sequence: TGTGCCAGCAGTTCACTAACCGGGACAGGGTATTCTAGCTACACCTTC.

This chain uses TRBV24-1 with TRBJ2-7; tentatively, D is TRBD2 (6 bases). The CDR3 sequence is 21 residues long. V was shortened by 1 base and J by 2 bases, with 29 bases between the two germline ends. Germline loops: CDR1 KGHDR, CDR2 SFDVKD. The CDR3: CATSDFNKRASPNERTYEQYF. CDR3 nucleotides: TGTGCCACCAGTGATTTCAATAAGCGGGCAAGCCCAAATGAAAGAACCTACGAGCAGTACTTC.

CDR3 nucleotides: TGCGCCAGCAGCCAAGGGACGGACAGGGGACTTCAAGAGACCCAGTACTTC. It encodes CASSQGTDRGLQETQYF. The rearrangement uses TRBV4-1 and TRBJ2-5; TRBD1 matches 9 bases. V trimming: 1 base; J trimming: 2 bases; junction bases outside the gene matches: 8. The CDR3 runs to 17 residues. CDR1 and CDR2 (germline): MGHRA, YSYEKL.

The chain recombines TRBV4-2 with TRBJ1-1; 8 positions match TRBD1. The germline gives CDR1 LGHNA, CDR2 YNFKEQ. This CDR3 is 16 amino acids long. V lost 3 bases and J lost 1; bases outside the gene matches: 7. The CDR3: CASSQPGTGRNTEAFF. In DNA form, the CDR3 reads TGTGCCAGCAGCCAGCCCGGGACAGGCAGGAACACTGAAGCTTTCTTT.

The chain links TRBV19 to TRBJ2-5; D might be TRBD2 (5 bases). From germline, CDR1 is LNHDA and CDR2 SQIVND (reference sequence). The V gene lost 5 bases and the J gene lost 5 bases, with 12 bases spanning the gap. The CDR3 sequence is 13 residues long. The chain's CDR3 is CASSVGPGETQYF. In DNA form, the CDR3 reads TGTGCCAGTAGTGTGGGCCCGGGGGAGACCCAGTACTTC.

The chain has TRBV5-1 and TRBJ2-5; TRBD1 might be the D (5 bases). This CDR3 is 11 amino acids long. With 5 bases removed from V and 3 bases from J, the gap between germline ends came to 5 bases. Germline V lookup: CDR1 SGHRS, CDR2 YFSETQ. The CDR3 bases are TGCGCCAGCAGACAGGAAGAGACCCAGTACTTC. This gives the protein CASRQEETQYF.

This chain uses TRBV5-6 with TRBJ2-5, with TRBD1 matching over 8 bases. CDR3 length: 14 amino acids. V was clipped by 9 bases and J by 0 bases; unmatched bases: 7. Germline V gene lookup returns CDR1 SGHDT and CDR2 YYEEEE. In DNA, the CDR3 is TGTGCCACCTTTACAGGGGGGTACCAAGAGACCCAGTACTTC. As protein: CATFTGGYQETQYF.

The CDR3 reads CASSPRNSPLHF. The CDR3 DNA follows: TGTGCCAGCAGCCCTCGGAATTCACCCCTCCACTTT. J is TRBJ1-6 and V is TRBV3-1 (or the pseudogene TRBV3-2), with D hard to call. The CDR3 runs 12 residues. V lost 4 bases, J lost 7 bases, and 5 bases lay in between. Germline CDR1 is LGHDT and CDR2 is YNNKEL (reference sequence).

CDR3 in DNA: TGTGCCAGCAGCTTAGGACTAGCGGGGGGCACAGATACGCAGTATTTT. It codes for CASSLGLAGGTDTQYF. This chain connects TRBV7-2 to TRBJ2-3; 12 bases fit TRBD2. The CDR3 has 16 residues. Per the germline V gene, CDR1 is SGHTA and CDR2 is FQGNSA. The junction had 0 bases not matched to a gene; V was cut back by 1 base and J by 1 base.